These T cell receptor beta chains were read from a single sample in a study of T-cell memory formation after mild COVID-19. TCRdb reanalysed the 5' RACE reads using MiXCR and keeps one entry per CDR3 protein. In the table there are roughly 380,000 distinct CDR3 sequences, around 28% of which are singletons. Specimen: PBMCs or a T cell subset sorted from them (not recorded which). The receptors originated from an adult woman who had mild COVID-19 (a few samples of this study predate the infection). Cell type and time point are not known. CDR3s include the opening cysteine and the closing phenylalanine or tryptophan. Each record gives: CDR3 DNA, CDR3 protein, clone size, J gene, D gene, V gene. D genes are given only for firm matches. Rows may omit the clone size; those that give it use once, few, many or a size class.

DNA: TGCGCCAGCAGCCCCGAATCCCGCCGTTACGAGCAGTACTTC; CDR3: CASSPESRRYEQYF; size: few; J: TRBJ2-7; D: -; V: TRBV5-1
DNA: TGTGCCACCAGTGACCCTAGCGGGGGAGTTCCGTACGAGCAGTTCTTC; CDR3: CATSDPSGGVPYEQFF; size: -; J: TRBJ2-1; D: TRBD2; V: TRBV24-1
DNA: TGTGCCAGCAGTTCCCGGATCCCAGAAGAGACCCAGTACTTC; CDR3: CASSSRIPEETQYF; size: few; J: TRBJ2-5; D: -; V: TRBV12-3/TRBV12-4
DNA: TGTGCCAGCAGCTTAAGTGGGCCGGGCAGTGAGCAGTTCTTC; CDR3: CASSLSGPGSEQFF; size: once; J: TRBJ2-1; D: -; V: TRBV7-3
DNA: TGTGCCAGTAGTATCGGGGGGGTCGGGACTGAAGCTTTCTTT; CDR3: CASSIGGVGTEAFF; size: -; J: TRBJ1-1; D: -; V: TRBV19
DNA: TGTGCCACCAGCGGCCGACAGGGATGGGAGCTGTTTTTT; CDR3: CATSGRQGWELFF; size: -; J: TRBJ2-2; D: TRBD1; V: TRBV15
DNA: TGTGCCAGCATTTCTCCCTCTACGCAGTATTTT; CDR3: CASISPSTQYF; size: few; J: TRBJ2-3; D: -; V: TRBV25-1
DNA: TGTGCCAGCAGAGCCGGGCAGATAACCTACGAGCAGTACTTC; CDR3: CASRAGQITYEQYF; size: -; J: TRBJ2-7; D: -; V: TRBV27
DNA: TGTGCCAGCAGCTTACCAGGACTAGCGGGGTACACAGATACGCAGTATTTT; CDR3: CASSLPGLAGYTDTQYF; size: -; J: TRBJ2-3; D: TRBD2; V: TRBV7-6
DNA: TGTGCCAGCAGCCTCGACCCGGGACAGGGACGGACTGAAGCTTTCTTT; CDR3: CASSLDPGQGRTEAFF; size: -; J: TRBJ1-1; D: TRBD1; V: TRBV7-2
DNA: TGTGCCAGCAGGGAGGGACAGGGGGGAGGGAAACTGTTTTTT; CDR3: CASREGQGGGKLFF; size: few; J: TRBJ1-4; D: TRBD1; V: TRBV6-1
DNA: TGTGCCAGCAGTTGGGTCAGGGGGCGTACCGGGGAGCTGTTTTTT; CDR3: CASSWVRGRTGELFF; size: few; J: TRBJ2-2; D: TRBD1; V: TRBV12-3/TRBV12-4
DNA: TGTGCCAGCAGTTACACGGGGGGGCTCAATGAGCAGTTCTTC; CDR3: CASSYTGGLNEQFF; size: once; J: TRBJ2-1; D: TRBD2; V: TRBV6-2/TRBV6-3
DNA: TGTGCCAGCAGTGTCCTAAGTTGGGCCAGGGGCACTGAAGCTTTCTTT; CDR3: CASSVLSWARGTEAFF; size: -; J: TRBJ1-1; D: -; V: TRBV2
DNA: TGTGCCAGGCGGGACAATGAGCAGTTCTTC; CDR3: CARRDNEQFF; size: once; J: TRBJ2-1; D: -; V: TRBV6-4
DNA: TGTGCCAGCGACCCCGGGGCCTCTACAGCCGATGAGCAGTTCTTC; CDR3: CASDPGASTADEQFF; size: -; J: TRBJ2-1; D: -; V: TRBV19
DNA: TGTGCCAGCAGCCAACAGTTGAACTATGGCTACACCTTC; CDR3: CASSQQLNYGYTF; size: -; J: TRBJ1-2; D: -; V: TRBV12-3/TRBV12-4
DNA: TGCAGTTTAATGGGGACAGGGGGCAGCGAGCAGTACTTC; CDR3: CSLMGTGGSEQYF; size: -; J: TRBJ2-7; D: TRBD1; V: TRBV29-1
DNA: TGTGCCAGCAGTTTGGATGGGACGAGGGGAACCCAGTACTTC; CDR3: CASSLDGTRGTQYF; size: few; J: TRBJ2-5; D: -; V: TRBV12-3/TRBV12-4
DNA: TGTGCCAGCAGCGTAGCAAGACTAGCGGAAACCTACGAGCAGTACTTC; CDR3: CASSVARLAETYEQYF; size: -; J: TRBJ2-7; D: TRBD2; V: TRBV9
DNA: TGTGCCAGCAGATACGCCGGGACAGGCTCCTACGAGCAGTACTTC; CDR3: CASRYAGTGSYEQYF; size: -; J: TRBJ2-7; D: TRBD1; V: TRBV7-2
DNA: TGCAGCGTCCCTTCGACAGGGACCGATGAAGCTTTCTTT; CDR3: CSVPSTGTDEAFF; size: -; J: TRBJ1-1; D: TRBD1; V: TRBV29-1
DNA: TGCAGTGCCGTCAGGGATAGCACTGAAGCTTTCTTT; CDR3: CSAVRDSTEAFF; size: few; J: TRBJ1-1; D: -; V: TRBV20-1
DNA: TGTGCCAGCAGTTTGCGGGAGGGCTCCTACGAGCAGTACTTC; CDR3: CASSLREGSYEQYF; size: -; J: TRBJ2-7; D: TRBD2; V: TRBV27
DNA: TGTGCCAGCAGCTTAGTGAGACTCGGGGGTTACAATGAGCAGTTCTTC; CDR3: CASSLVRLGGYNEQFF; size: few; J: TRBJ2-1; D: -; V: TRBV7-8
DNA: TGCGCCAGCAGCTTGGATGGGACAGAGCCCTTTAATGAGCAGTTCTTC; CDR3: CASSLDGTEPFNEQFF; size: -; J: TRBJ2-1; D: TRBD1; V: TRBV5-1
DNA: TGTGCCAGCGCCCCAACCAGGGGTAACACCGGGGAGCTGTTTTTT; CDR3: CASAPTRGNTGELFF; size: few; J: TRBJ2-2; D: -; V: TRBV7-2
DNA: TGTGCCAGCAGCGTAAGACAGGGGGACTACGAGCAGTACTTC; CDR3: CASSVRQGDYEQYF; size: few; J: TRBJ2-7; D: TRBD1; V: TRBV9
DNA: TGTGCCAGCAGCCGGATCGCAGGGGGCTCTGAAGCTTTCTTT; CDR3: CASSRIAGGSEAFF; size: -; J: TRBJ1-1; D: TRBD1; V: TRBV7-6
DNA: TGTGCCAGCAGTTCTATTCGGGTAGGGGAAGGCAATGAGCAGTTCTTC; CDR3: CASSSIRVGEGNEQFF; size: -; J: TRBJ2-1; D: -; V: TRBV6-6
DNA: TGTGCCAGCAGCACCACCCCGGGACTAGCGGGAGGTTTGTTAGATACGCAGTATTTT; CDR3: CASSTTPGLAGGLLDTQYF; size: few; J: TRBJ2-3; D: TRBD2; V: TRBV7-8
DNA: TGCAGTGCTATCACTAGCGGGAGGGCCGATGAGCAGTTCTTC; CDR3: CSAITSGRADEQFF; size: few; J: TRBJ2-1; D: TRBD2; V: TRBV20-1
DNA: TGTGCCAGCAGCCTCCAGGGGGCCAACTCCTACGAGCAGTACTTC; CDR3: CASSLQGANSYEQYF; size: few; J: TRBJ2-7; D: TRBD1; V: TRBV7-9
DNA: TGTGCCAGCAGTTCGGGCGTCTACGAGCAGTACTTC; CDR3: CASSSGVYEQYF; size: many; J: TRBJ2-7; D: -; V: TRBV12-3/TRBV12-4
DNA: TGTGCCAGCAGCCCACTATCGGGGGACTACAATGAGCAGTTCTTC; CDR3: CASSPLSGDYNEQFF; size: few; J: TRBJ2-1; D: -; V: TRBV13
DNA: TGTGCCGTAAGAGGGACCGGGGAGCTGTTTTTT; CDR3: CAVRGTGELFF; size: -; J: TRBJ2-2; D: -; V: TRBV7-9
DNA: TGCAGTGCTAGATCCCAACACGATCGCACAGATACGCAGTATTTT; CDR3: CSARSQHDRTDTQYF; size: few; J: TRBJ2-3; D: -; V: TRBV20-1
DNA: TGTGCCAGCAGCCGCAGAGCCTACGAGCAGTACTTC; CDR3: CASSRRAYEQYF; size: -; J: TRBJ2-7; D: -; V: TRBV3-1
DNA: TGTGCCAGCAGCCCAGCGGCCTCTCGCTACGAGCAGTACTTC; CDR3: CASSPAASRYEQYF; size: -; J: TRBJ2-7; D: -; V: TRBV7-9
DNA: TGTGCCAGCAGCCTAGGACTCCCTGGGGATACGCAGTATTTT; CDR3: CASSLGLPGDTQYF; size: few; J: TRBJ2-3; D: -; V: TRBV5-5
DNA: TGCGCCAGCAGCTTGACAGGAAACTCTGGGGCCAACGTCCTGACTTTC; CDR3: CASSLTGNSGANVLTF; size: -; J: TRBJ2-6; D: -; V: TRBV5-1
DNA: TGTGCCAGCAGCTTAGTCTACAACACTGAAGCTTTCTTT; CDR3: CASSLVYNTEAFF; size: few; J: TRBJ1-1; D: -; V: TRBV7-2
DNA: TGTGCCAGCAGACGACCGGGGCCGAGCTCCTACGAGCAGTACTTC; CDR3: CASRRPGPSSYEQYF; size: many; J: TRBJ2-7; D: -; V: TRBV27
DNA: TGTGCCAGCAGTCGCTCAGGACAGGCCGGGGCCAACGTCCTGACTTTC; CDR3: CASSRSGQAGANVLTF; size: -; J: TRBJ2-6; D: TRBD1; V: TRBV6-6
DNA: TGTGCCAGCCACCCATCCGGCGGACTAGCGGGAGGGCGGTACGAGCAGTACTTC; CDR3: CASHPSGGLAGGRYEQYF; size: -; J: TRBJ2-7; D: TRBD2; V: TRBV6-6
DNA: TGTGCCAGCAGTTACTCACAGCGGGGGACAGAGACCCAGTACTTC; CDR3: CASSYSQRGTETQYF; size: few; J: TRBJ2-5; D: TRBD2; V: TRBV6-2/TRBV6-3
DNA: TGTGCCAGCTCACGTGGACAGAGTACTACAGATACGCAGTATTTT; CDR3: CASSRGQSTTDTQYF; size: -; J: TRBJ2-3; D: -; V: TRBV18
DNA: TGCGCCAGCAGCCGGACAGGGGTGGCAGAGACCCAGTACTTC; CDR3: CASSRTGVAETQYF; size: many; J: TRBJ2-5; D: TRBD1; V: TRBV4-1
DNA: TGTGCCACCAGTGATTATAGCGGTCCCACCGGGGAGCTGTTTTTT; CDR3: CATSDYSGPTGELFF; size: -; J: TRBJ2-2; D: -; V: TRBV24-1
DNA: TGTGCCAGCAGTGCCACAGGAGAGAACACTGAAGCTTTCTTT; CDR3: CASSATGENTEAFF; size: -; J: TRBJ1-1; D: -; V: TRBV12-3/TRBV12-4
DNA: TGCGCCAGCAGCCAAGACCTTAGCGGGAAATACTACGAGCAGTACTTC; CDR3: CASSQDLSGKYYEQYF; size: -; J: TRBJ2-7; D: TRBD2; V: TRBV4-1
DNA: TGCGCCAGCAGCGCTGACGGAGCCTACGAGCAGTACTTC; CDR3: CASSADGAYEQYF; size: -; J: TRBJ2-7; D: -; V: TRBV5-1
DNA: TGTGCCAGCAGCTTGGGACAGGGGGGCTTCAATGAGCAGTTCTTC; CDR3: CASSLGQGGFNEQFF; size: -; J: TRBJ2-1; D: TRBD1; V: TRBV7-3
DNA: TGCGCCAGCAGCTTGGAAAGGGGGGCAGGGAATGAGCAGTTCTTC; CDR3: CASSLERGAGNEQFF; size: many; J: TRBJ2-1; D: -; V: TRBV5-1
DNA: TGTGCCAGCAGCTCCCCGGGGGGGACCAGCTCCTACGAGCAGTACTTC; CDR3: CASSSPGGTSSYEQYF; size: -; J: TRBJ2-7; D: TRBD2; V: TRBV7-9
DNA: TGTGCCAGCAGCTTAGCCGGGACAGCGATAGAGACCCAGTACTTC; CDR3: CASSLAGTAIETQYF; size: few; J: TRBJ2-5; D: TRBD1; V: TRBV5-5
DNA: TGTGCCAGCAGTGCCCCGTTTGAAGTAAGGGCCGGGGAGCTGTTTTTT; CDR3: CASSAPFEVRAGELFF; size: few; J: TRBJ2-2; D: -; V: TRBV28
DNA: TGTGCCAGCAGCCAAGTGGATGAATCCTACAATGAGCAGTTCTTC; CDR3: CASSQVDESYNEQFF; size: -; J: TRBJ2-1; D: -; V: TRBV3-1